The 10 T cell receptor beta chains in this list originate from one sample, sequenced in a study of cytomegalovirus exposure and HLA in healthy donors (dated by TCRdb to about 2017). Library creation used the immunoSEQ multiplex PCR assay. For the multiplex PCR, a mixture combining 60 forward primers for TCR Vbeta segments and 13 reverse primers for TCR Jbeta segments was used. Drawn from immuneACCESS, this table holds only the in-frame rearrangements with V and J called that TCRdb kept. Clones are partly lost; checked studies trace under half to an unresolved V gene and leave the rest unexplained. This sample's table lists around 60,000 clones. The ten largest clones take up 3.6% of the sample. The source material was PBMCs. The receptors were sampled from a woman between 18 and 29 years old in good health and CMV-seronegative.

The V call is TRBV19, the J call TRBJ2-7; possibly TRBD1 for D (5 bases). Trimming removed 6 bases from V and 2 bases from J, with 11 bases in between. This CDR3 comprises 13 residues. Per the germline V gene, CDR1 is LNHDA and CDR2 is SQIVND (reference sequence). The CDR3 sequence is CASRTDQTYEQYF. CDR3 nucleotide sequence: TGTGCCAGTAGGACAGACCAGACCTACGAGCAGTACTTC.

For the CDR3, the DNA is TGTGCCAGCAGTGACTCGGAGACAGGGGGCAATGAGCAGTTCTTC. Protein product: CASSDSETGGNEQFF. The chain employs TRBV6-4 and TRBJ2-1; 9 bases map to TRBD1. Per the germline V gene, CDR1 is MRHNA and CDR2 is SNTAGT. CDR3 length: 15 residues. The J segment lost 6 bases and the V segment lost 0 bases, leaving 3 bases of the junction unmatched.

The V gene is TRBV5-1, the J gene TRBJ1-1; D ambiguous. V gave up 3 bases and J gave up 5 bases, with 14 bases separating them. CDR3 length: 14 residues. Germline CDR1 reads SGHRS; CDR2 reads YFSETQ. The CDR3 DNA follows: TGCGCCAGCAGCTGGGATTTGGGGAGGACTGAAGCTTTCTTT. Translated, it gives CASSWDLGRTEAFF.

V gene TRBV5-1 combines with J gene TRBJ1-1, with a weak D call TRBD1 (6 bases). V was cut by 2 bases and J by 3 bases, with 20 bases left in between. Per the germline V gene, CDR1 is SGHRS and CDR2 is YFSETQ. There are 17 residues in the CDR3. The CDR3 is CASSLGQSATQYTEAFF. CDR3 coding DNA: TGCGCCAGCAGCTTAGGACAGTCCGCCACCCAGTACACTGAAGCTTTCTTT.

This chain links TRBV30 with TRBJ1-2; D possibly corresponds to TRBD1 (5 bases). The germline V gene encodes CDR1 GTSNPN and CDR2 SVGIG (reference sequence). The CDR3 length is 12 residues. The CDR3 region has the DNA TGTGCGGGGGGACGCCAAAGCTATGGCTACACCTTC. This sequence encodes CAGGRQSYGYTF. The full variable domain, its missing parts supplied by reference TRBV30 and TRBJ1-2, is SQTIHQWPATLVQPVGSPLSLECTVEGTSNPNLYWYRQAAGRGLQLLFYSVGIGQISSEVPQNLSASRPQDRQFILSSKKLLLSDSGFYLCAGGRQSYGYTFGSGTRLTVV.

V usage is TRBV12-5 and J usage is TRBJ2-7; perhaps TRBD2 as D (5 bases). The CDR3 runs 14 residues. The germline V gene has CDR1 LGHNT and CDR2 FRNRAP. The V end lost 6 bases, the J end lost 7 bases, and 19 bases lay between the germline ends. The CDR3 protein is CASGFLGGVGEQYF. Written as DNA, the CDR3 is TGTGCTAGTGGCTTCCTCGGAGGCGTAGGGGAGCAGTACTTC.

The CDR3 protein is CASRGEGGMVSPLHF. In DNA form, the CDR3 reads TGTGCCAGCAGAGGGGAGGGAGGGATGGTTTCACCCCTCCACTTT. The chain links TRBV5-8 to TRBJ1-6, with a tentative D call TRBD1 (5 bases). This CDR3 is built from 15 residues. Germline V CDR1 and CDR2: SGHTS, YDEGEE. V lost 5 bases to trimming and J lost 9 bases, with 18 bases between them.

This chain uses TRBV7-3 with TRBJ2-3; no reliable D call. This CDR3 spans 13 amino acids. V gave up 0 bases and J gave up 6 bases, with 7 bases separating them. Per the germline V gene, CDR1 is SGHTA and CDR2 is FQGTGA. CDR3: CASSLTLSDTQYF. The CDR3 nucleotides read TGTGCCAGCAGCTTAACGTTGTCGGATACGCAGTATTTT.

The rearrangement joins TRBV6-5 to TRBJ2-7; D unresolved. The CDR3 is made up of 13 amino acids. Germline lookup yields CDR1 MNHEY and CDR2 SVGAGI. The germline V and J ends were trimmed by 4 bases and 2 bases, with 9 bases remaining between them. The DNA of the CDR3 is TGTGCCAGCAGTTCCTCCCTCCCCTACGAGCAGTACTTC. This sequence encodes CASSSSLPYEQYF.

The rearrangement uses TRBV29-1 and TRBJ1-2; no clear D gene. Germline loops: CDR1 SQVTM, CDR2 ANQGSEA. V was pared by 6 bases and J by 2 bases, with 13 bases between. This CDR3 contains 13 residues. This CDR3 reads CSVAGKPNYGYTF. In DNA form, the CDR3 reads TGCAGCGTCGCCGGGAAACCCAACTATGGCTACACCTTC.